The next 15 T cell receptor beta chains were all read from a single sample in a study of shared clonotypes between healthy human individuals. The data were produced by immunoSEQ multiplex PCR, yet TCRdb's version contains in-frame clones alone and is incomplete. The table lists about 2,500,000 clones, approximately 94% of them singletons. What was sequenced was naive CD4+ T cells sorted from blood. Subset: CD45RA+ positively selected. All receptors come from a man between 18 and 29 years old in good health.

The rearrangement uses TRBV6-5 and TRBJ2-7; TRBD1 matches 7 bases. The CDR3 has 15 residues. V gave up 2 bases and J gave up 5 bases; unmatched junction bases: 9. Germline CDR1 and CDR2: MNHEY and SVGAGI. This CDR3 is CASSYDRVLPDEQYF. The CDR3 DNA reads as TGTGCCAGCAGTTACGACAGGGTTTTACCCGACGAGCAGTACTTC.

This clone was counted a single time. The chain has TRBV7-9 and TRBJ1-2; D ambiguous. The germline V gene encodes CDR1 SEHNR and CDR2 FQNEAQ (reference sequence). Deletions cut 5 bases from V and 1 base from J, with 11 bases between. The CDR3 length is 14 residues. The CDR3 sequence: CASSRSGDNYGYTF. The CDR3 nucleotides are TGTGCCAGCAGCAGATCGGGAGATAACTATGGCTACACCTTC. Supplemented by reference TRBV7-9 and TRBJ1-2, the full variable domain reads DTGVSQNPRHKITKRGQNVTFRCDPISEHNRLYWYRQTLGQGPEFLTYFQNEAQLEKSRLLSDRFSAERPKGSFSTLEIQRTEQGDSAMYLCASSRSGDNYGYTFGSGTRLTVV.

The chain carries TRBV4-1 and TRBJ2-5; possibly TRBD1 or TRBD2 for D (5 bases each). The CDR3 covers 17 residues. Deletions cut 1 base from V and 3 bases from J, with 18 bases between. Germline CDR1 is MGHRA and CDR2 is YSYEKL. The CDR3 DNA is TGCGCCAGCAGCCAAGGGCCCTTCGGGGCTTTTAAAGAGACCCAGTACTTC. It is translated as CASSQGPFGAFKETQYF.

The rearrangement uses TRBV5-1 and TRBJ2-2; a possible D gene is TRBD1 (5 bases). Germline CDR1 SGHRS, CDR2 YFSETQ. Trimming pared 0 bases from V and 1 base from J, leaving 10 bases between. The CDR3 is 16 residues long. The CDR3 spells CASSLVPGMNTGELFF. The CDR3 region has the DNA TGCGCCAGCAGCTTGGTTCCAGGGATGAACACCGGGGAGCTGTTTTTT.

About this clone: This specimen includes other DNA sequences encoding the same CDR3. The chain has TRBV5-1 and TRBJ2-5, with D unclear. This CDR3 is built from 12 residues. Trimming pared 1 base from V and 5 bases from J, leaving 6 bases between. Germline CDR1 reads SGHRS; CDR2 reads YFSETQ. The CDR3 loop is CASSLSGETQYF. CDR3 sequence (DNA): TGCGCCAGCAGCTTGAGTGGCGAGACCCAGTACTTC. The variable domain in full, completed from reference TRBV5-1 and TRBJ2-5, reads KAGVTQTPRYLIKTRGQQVTLSCSPISGHRSVSWYQQTPGQGLQFLFEYFSETQRNKGNFPGRFSGRQFSNSRSEMNVSTLELGDSALYLCASSLSGETQYFGPGTRLLVL.

As for this clone: Mismatch with germline at one junction end may stem from a read error. The genes are TRBV5-1 and TRBJ2-2; D remains ambiguous. The CDR3 extends over 15 amino acids. The germline V gene encodes CDR1 SGHRS and CDR2 YFSETQ. DNA of the CDR3: TGCGCCAGCAGATTGGCTGGGAAGGACACCGGGGAGCTGTTTTTT. Translation gives CASRLAGKDTGELFF.

The chain joins TRBV18 to TRBJ2-7; TRBD1 agrees at 8 bases. The CDR3 sequence is 14 residues long. V gave up 5 bases and J gave up 2 bases; unmatched junction bases: 5. Germline loops: CDR1 KGHSH, CDR2 LQKENI. CDR3 residues: CASSMGTGPYEQYF. In nucleotides, the CDR3 is TGTGCCAGCTCAATGGGGACAGGCCCCTACGAGCAGTACTTC.

The chain couples TRBV7-9 to TRBJ2-1; 7 nucleotides line up with TRBD1. The CDR3 runs to 16 residues. The germline gives CDR1 SEHNR, CDR2 FQNEAQ (reference sequence). Trimming cost V 1 base and J 7 bases; bases outside gene matches: 10. CDR3 sequence: CASSLVGDRVPNEQFF. CDR3 sequence (DNA): TGTGCCAGCAGCTTAGTGGGAGACAGGGTACCAAATGAGCAGTTCTTC.

V and J are TRBV4-1 and TRBJ2-5; D remains ambiguous. Germline V gene lookup returns CDR1 MGHRA and CDR2 YSYEKL. V was cut by 4 bases and J by 4 bases, with 10 bases left in between. This CDR3 region has 13 residues. In DNA, the CDR3 is TGCGCCAGCAGCCTGGCACCCCGAGAGACCCAGTACTTC. Its translation: CASSLAPRETQYF.

The chain employs TRBV7-2 and TRBJ1-6; no clear D. In germline, CDR1 is SGHTA, CDR2 FQGNSA. Trimming left V 4 bases short and J 6 bases short, with 13 bases between. CDR3 length: 15 residues. CDR3 in amino acids: CASSSRHSSNSPLHF. The CDR3 bases are TGTGCCAGCAGCTCAAGGCACAGTAGTAATTCACCCCTCCACTTT.

This clone was observed once. The chain links TRBV6-1 to TRBJ2-1; D is ambiguous. The CDR3 extends over 16 amino acids. V lost 4 bases to trimming and J lost 4 bases, with 17 bases between them. Germline CDR1 MNHNS, CDR2 SASEGT. Here the CDR3 reads CASSAADLRSYNEQFF. The CDR3 DNA reads TGTGCCAGCAGTGCTGCTGACCTACGGTCTTACAATGAGCAGTTCTTC.

The chain couples TRBV19 to TRBJ1-1; 10 nucleotides align to TRBD1. The V and J ends lost 5 bases and 6 bases, in that order; junction bases with no gene match: 12. The CDR3 loop spans 16 amino acids. CDR1 and CDR2 (germline): LNHDA, SQIVND (reference sequence). The DNA of the CDR3 is TGTGCCAGTAGTCTCAGTCCCGGGACAGGGGTGCCTGAAGCTTTCTTT. Translated, it gives CASSLSPGTGVPEAFF.

The chain is built from TRBV28 and TRBJ2-7; no reliable D call. The CDR3 is 10 amino acids. Germline V gene data show CDR1 as MDHEN and CDR2 as SYDVKM. V was pared by 8 bases and J by 4 bases, with 6 bases between. The CDR3 loop reads CASAQYEQYF. The CDR3 DNA reads TGTGCCAGCGCACAATACGAGCAGTACTTC.

This clone was seen just once. As DNA, the CDR3 is TGTGCCAGCAGCTTGGCACTAGCGGCCCGAGGGGAGCTGTTTTTT. Translated: CASSLALAARGELFF. This chain links TRBV5-4 with TRBJ2-2; TRBD2 agrees at 8 bases. Unmatched junction bases numbered 6, after V lost 0 bases and J lost 8 bases. The germline CDR1 and CDR2 sequences are SGHNT and YYREEE (reference sequence). The CDR3 extends over 15 amino acids.

This clone appeared once. V and J are TRBV5-1 and TRBJ2-1, with a weak D call TRBD2 (6 bases). CDR3 length: 16 amino acids. V was trimmed by 4 bases and J by 5 bases, leaving 19 bases between them. From germline, CDR1 is SGHRS and CDR2 YFSETQ. In nucleotides, the CDR3 is TGCGCCAGCAGCGCCTATTTAGGGACTGGAGACAATGAGCAGTTCTTC. Translating it yields CASSAYLGTGDNEQFF.